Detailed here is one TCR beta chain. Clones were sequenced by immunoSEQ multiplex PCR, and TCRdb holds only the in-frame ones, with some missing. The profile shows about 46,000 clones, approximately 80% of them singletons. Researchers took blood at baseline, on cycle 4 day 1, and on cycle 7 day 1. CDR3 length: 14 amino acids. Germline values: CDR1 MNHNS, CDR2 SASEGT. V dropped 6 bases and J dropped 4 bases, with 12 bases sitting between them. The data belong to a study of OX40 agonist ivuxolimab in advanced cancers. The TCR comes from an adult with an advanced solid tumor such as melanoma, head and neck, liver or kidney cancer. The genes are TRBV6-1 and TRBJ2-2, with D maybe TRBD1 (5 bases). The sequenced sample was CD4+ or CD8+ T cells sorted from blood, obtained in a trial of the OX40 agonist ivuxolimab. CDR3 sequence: CASRDKPSTGELFF. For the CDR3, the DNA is TGTGCCAGCAGGGACAAGCCTAGCACCGGGGAGCTGTTTTTT.